These 3 T cell receptor beta chains originate from one sample sequenced in a study of blood T cell repertoires in COVID-19. Here immunoSEQ multiplex PCR was the method, and the copy in TCRdb shows in-frame clones only, minus some. The sample yields some 250,000 clones, under 90% seen once. The sequencing input was peripheral blood. These receptors all come from a woman aged 60 to 75 with active or convalescent COVID-19.

V is TRBV6-6 and J is TRBJ2-3; a possible D gene is TRBD1 (6 bases). CDR1 and CDR2 from the germline V gene are MNHNY and SVGAGI (reference sequence). This CDR3 has 15 amino acids. Deletions cut 5 bases from V and 0 bases from J, with 12 bases between. The CDR3 is CASSNNRASTDTQYF. CDR3 bases: TGTGCCAGCAGTAACAACAGGGCTAGCACAGATACGCAGTATTTT.

The chain recombines TRBV4-1 with TRBJ1-1; 10 nucleotides line up with TRBD1. The CDR3 runs 15 residues. Germline CDR1 and CDR2: MGHRA and YSYEKL. V dropped 4 bases and J dropped 5; count of bases not matched to a gene: 7. DNA for the CDR3: TGCGCCAGCAGCCCCTCGGGACAGGGGCGAACTGAAGCTTTCTTT. Translation gives CASSPSGQGRTEAFF.

Turning to this clone: Other DNA sequences from this sample encode an identical CDR3 as well. The chain employs TRBV6-1 and TRBJ1-1; perhaps TRBD1 as D (6 bases). The germline V gene has CDR1 MNHNS and CDR2 SASEGT. This CDR3 has 13 residues. V gave up 0 bases and J gave up 4 bases, with 6 bases separating them. CDR3 nucleotide sequence: TGTGCCAGCAGTGAAGCCAGGGGCACTGAAGCTTTCTTT. Residues: CASSEARGTEAFF.